This T cell receptor beta chain came from a study of blood T cell repertoires in COVID-19. Original methodology: Reference gene primer amplification gave nucleated cell count estimates. TCRdb keeps only in-frame clones here, not all; method: immunoSEQ multiplex PCR. From that table come the V and J calls and clone size; the DNA was used to work out D and trimming. The table includes about 210,000 clones, roughly 84% detected once. The V and J ends lost 3 bases and 3 bases, in that order; junction bases with no gene match: 2. The CDR3 is 15 amino acids. Germline values: CDR1 KGHSH, CDR2 LQKENI. The V and J genes are TRBV18 and TRBJ2-1; TRBD2 matches at 10 bases. This clonotype originated in a man in his fifties or sixties with active or convalescent COVID-19. Specimen: peripheral blood. This CDR3 is CASSPGTSDYNEQFF. The CDR3 region has the DNA TGTGCCAGCTCACCCGGGACTAGCGACTACAATGAGCAGTTCTTC.